There are a few counts of the clone carrying this T cell receptor (beta chain). Its antigen is as yet unknown. This sample stems from a study of naive and memory T cell subsets. Two oligonucleotides, mixed equimolar, formed the beta constant-region primer covering TRBC1 and TRBC2. Ligated cDNA was amplified by four rounds of PCR with nested alpha and beta constant-region primers and SP2. MiXCR was run by TCRdb on the UMI-ligation and nested PCR reads, yielding one entry per CDR3 protein. The table lists 80,000 to 95,000 distinct CDR3 sequences, over 8.5% of them singletons. CMV status came from CD4+ IFNgamma after overnight CMV lysate stimulation. After CD4 positive bead selection, the CD4-negative fraction gave CD8 T cells. Four subsets defined by CD45RA and CD27 were sorted after CD3, CD4, CD8 and live/dead staining. CDR1 is SGHDN, CDR2 FVKESK, per germline. The CDR3 sequence is 17 residues long. V shed 5 bases and J 3 bases; nucleotides not matched to a gene: 12.

The study, taken as a whole, reports: Clonotypes are single alpha or beta chains, not paired receptors.

Sequencing used naive CD8+ T cells from blood. This receptor was taken from a human donor in good health. The chain employs TRBV14 and TRBJ2-2; 7 positions agree with TRBD2. The CDR3 nucleotides are TGTGCCAGCAGCGAAAAACTAGCGCCCATCGACACCGGGGAGCTGTTTTTT. As protein: CASSEKLAPIDTGELFF.